Shown below are 22 T cell receptor beta chains from a single sample sequenced in a study of early T cells in non-severe SARS-CoV-2 infection. In TCRdb, the 5' RACE reads were re-called with MiXCR into one record per CDR3 protein. The sample yields about 22,000 distinct CDR3 sequences, under 5% seen once. Sequences were obtained from whole blood. The receptors were sampled from an adult who was a healthcare worker with PCR-confirmed SARS-CoV-2 infection or an uninfected control (not recorded which).

This clonotype was found many times. V gene TRBV7-2 combines with J gene TRBJ2-6; D not resolved. The CDR3 length is 15 residues. Per germline, CDR1 SGHTA and CDR2 FQGNSA. Trimming stripped 5 bases from V and 2 bases from J, with 10 bases between. The CDR3 loop reads CASSVHSTGANVLTF. Written as DNA, the CDR3 is TGTGCCAGCAGCGTCCACAGCACTGGGGCCAACGTCCTGACTTTC.

This clonotype was counted at least ten times. The chain has TRBV2 and TRBJ1-1; 8 bases match TRBD1. In germline, CDR1 is SNHLY, CDR2 FYNNEI. The trim removed 6 bases at V and 5 bases at J, leaving 5 bases unmatched. The CDR3 is made up of 13 amino acids. The CDR3 reads CASSDRTGTEAFF. CDR3 nucleotides: TGTGCCAGCAGCGACCGGACAGGGACTGAAGCTTTCTTT.

The chain recombines TRBV2 with TRBJ2-3; D gene uncertain. The CDR3 totals 12 residues. V lost 6 bases and J 2 bases, leaving 6 bases between the germline ends. CDR1 SNHLY and CDR2 FYNNEI come from the germline V gene. CDR3 sequence reads: CASSAITDTQYF. The CDR3 nucleotides are TGTGCCAGCAGCGCTATCACAGATACGCAGTATTTT.

This clonotype was observed at least ten times. The chain employs TRBV13 and TRBJ2-6; D is perhaps TRBD1 (6 bases). This CDR3 region has 15 residues. V dropped 5 bases and J dropped 0 bases, with 8 bases sitting between them. The germline CDR1 and CDR2 sequences are PRHDT and FYEKMQ (reference sequence). CDR3 DNA sequence: TGTGCCAGCAGCCCGACAGGCTCTGGGGCCAACGTCCTGACTTTC. Encoded protein: CASSPTGSGANVLTF.

This clonotype was counted ten times or more. This chain joins TRBV5-1 and TRBJ1-2; TRBD1 matches 7 bases. The germline gives CDR1 SGHRS, CDR2 YFSETQ. V shed 6 bases and J 2 bases; nucleotides not matched to a gene: 10. CDR3 length equals 15 residues. CDR3 nucleotides: TGCGCCAGCACCTCAGGACAGGATAGGAACTATGGCTACACCTTC. Protein sequence: CASTSGQDRNYGYTF.

This clonotype is labeled medium-sized. The chain links TRBV3-1 to TRBJ1-5; 7 bases match TRBD1. J was trimmed by 5 bases and V by 0 bases; bases with no gene match: 7. This CDR3 spans 16 amino acids. Germline V CDR1 and CDR2: LGHDT, YNNKEL (reference sequence). DNA of the CDR3: TGTGCCAGCAGCCAAGATCCAAGACAGGGCTATCAGCCCCAGCATTTT. The encoded protein is CASSQDPRQGYQPQHF.

This clonotype is medium-sized within its sample. This chain connects TRBV5-1 to TRBJ2-3; the match to TRBD1 covers 11 bases. Germline assignment: CDR1 SGHRS and CDR2 YFSETQ. The ends lost 0 bases at V and 3 bases at J; junction bases unmatched: 3. CDR3 length: 16 residues. CDR3: CASSLDGQGATDTQYF. CDR3 bases: TGCGCCAGCAGCTTGGATGGACAGGGGGCAACAGATACGCAGTATTTT.

This clonotype was counted at least ten times. The chain carries TRBV18 and TRBJ1-1; the match to TRBD1 covers 7 bases. Germline V gene sequence: CDR1 KGHSH, CDR2 LQKENI. V shed 3 bases, J shed 5 bases, and the junction held 6 bases outside the gene matches. The CDR3 consists of 14 residues. This CDR3 reads CASSPESGGTEAFF. The CDR3 DNA reads TGTGCCAGCTCACCCGAATCAGGGGGAACTGAAGCTTTCTTT. Together with reference TRBV18 and TRBJ1-1, the CDR3 gives the full variable domain: NAGVMQNPRHLVRRRGQEARLRCSPMKGHSHVYWYRQLPEEGLKFMVYLQKENIIDESGMPKERFSAEFPKEGPSILRIQQVVRGDSAAYFCASSPESGGTEAFFGQGTRLTVV.

This clonotype was recorded at least ten times. This sequence joins TRBV20-1 and TRBJ2-3, with 12 bases that match TRBD2. CDR1 is DFQATT and CDR2 is SNEGSKA in the germline V gene (reference sequence). The J segment lost 6 bases and the V segment lost 4 bases, leaving 2 bases of the junction unmatched. CDR3 length: 13 residues. In DNA, the CDR3 is TGCAGTGCTACTAGCGGGGGGGCTGATACGCAGTATTTT. Protein sequence: CSATSGGADTQYF.

This clonotype was seen ten or more times. The J gene is TRBJ1-2, the V gene TRBV5-5, with D perhaps TRBD1 (5 bases). The V gene lost 5 bases and the J gene lost 2 bases, with 10 bases spanning the gap. The CDR3 covers 13 residues. Germline CDR1 reads SGHKS; CDR2 reads YYEKEE (reference sequence). The CDR3 DNA reads TGTGCCAGCAGATTGACAGAAAACTATGGCTACACCTTC. It yields the protein CASRLTENYGYTF.

This clonotype came up many times. The gene calls are TRBV19 and TRBJ1-4, with D uncertain. CDR1 and CDR2 from the germline V gene are LNHDA and SQIVND (reference sequence). Deletions cut 4 bases from V and 8 bases from J, with 14 bases between. CDR3 size: 14 residues. The chain's CDR3 is CASSTLRGVEKLFF. Here the CDR3 DNA reads TGTGCCAGTAGTACCCTCCGCGGCGTGGAAAAACTGTTTTTT.

The sample holds many counts of this clonotype. The V and J genes are TRBV20-1 and TRBJ2-1, with D tentatively TRBD1 or TRBD2 (6 bases each). This CDR3 comprises 12 residues. The V end lost 8 bases, the J end lost 8 bases, and 16 bases lay between the germline ends. CDR1 and CDR2 (germline): DFQATT, SNEGSKA (reference sequence). The CDR3 DNA reads as TGCAGTATTGGGGGGCCGTCACATGAGCAGTTCTTC. It encodes CSIGGPSHEQFF.

In its sample, this clonotype was seen a few times. This rearrangement joins TRBV10-2 to TRBJ1-1, with D hard to call. The germline gives CDR1 WSHSY, CDR2 SAAADI. This CDR3 has 14 amino acids. Trimming took off 1 base at V and 3 bases at J, with 9 bases between the two ends. CDR3 nucleotides: TGCGCCAGCAGTGAGTTTCCCCGGGACACTGAAGCTTTCTTT. This translates into CASSEFPRDTEAFF.

This clonotype was recorded at least ten times. The chain is built from TRBV6-1 and TRBJ2-3; TRBD2 agrees at 8 bases. V dropped 1 base and J dropped 2; count of bases not matched to a gene: 8. This CDR3 spans 17 amino acids. Germline CDR1 is MNHNS and CDR2 is SASEGT. CDR3 DNA: TGTGCCAGCAGTGAAGGCCTTGGCGGGGGGATCACAGATACGCAGTATTTT. Protein sequence: CASSEGLGGGITDTQYF.

By sample fraction, this clonotype is medium-sized. The chain has TRBV12-3 or TRBV12-4 and TRBJ1-5, with 7 bases fitting TRBD1. Trimming took 6 bases from V and 2 from J; bases not matched to a gene: 4. The CDR3 length is 14 residues. The CDR3 reads CASRQGTGNQPQHF. The CDR3 nucleotides are TGTGCCAGCAGGCAAGGGACAGGCAATCAGCCCCAGCATTTT.

The V gene is TRBV27, the J gene TRBJ1-2; the match to TRBD1 covers 7 bases. The CDR3 has 13 amino acids. V lost 5 bases and J lost 12; bases outside the gene matches: 12. Germline V gives CDR1 MNHEY, CDR2 SMNVEV (reference sequence). The CDR3 loop reads CASSPETGLPDTF. The CDR3 coding sequence is TGTGCCAGCAGTCCAGAGACAGGGTTACCGGACACCTTC.

This clonotype was found many times. V usage is TRBV7-9 and J usage is TRBJ2-3; 10 bases are shared with TRBD2. The CDR3 has 16 residues. The germline V gene encodes CDR1 SEHNR and CDR2 FQNEAQ (reference sequence). V lost 4 bases and J lost 2; bases outside the gene matches: 6. The CDR3 region has the DNA TGTGCCAGCAGCTCGGAACTAGCGGGGTACACAGATACGCAGTATTTT. It translates to CASSSELAGYTDTQYF.

This clonotype was recorded a few times. The rearrangement joins TRBV5-4 to TRBJ2-2, with TRBD2 as a possible D gene (5 bases). Trimming removed 4 bases at V and 5 bases at J, with 12 bases between. Germline CDR1 reads SGHNT; CDR2 reads YYREEE (reference sequence). The CDR3 is 14 amino acids. CDR3 sequence: CASSDLIATGELFF. CDR3 in DNA: TGTGCCAGCAGCGACCTTATAGCGACCGGGGAGCTGTTTTTT.

At least ten counts were recorded for this clonotype. This chain connects TRBV7-6 to TRBJ2-1, with D uncertain. The CDR3 consists of 12 residues. CDR1 is SGHVS and CDR2 is FNYEAQ in the germline V gene. V lost 5 bases and J lost 3, with 5 bases in between. The CDR3 loop reads CASSADYNEQFF. CDR3 nucleotide sequence: TGTGCCAGCAGCGCCGACTACAATGAGCAGTTCTTC.

The chain joins TRBV7-6 to TRBJ2-7; the match to TRBD1 covers 7 bases. The CDR3 consists of 13 residues. Germline CDR1 SGHVS, CDR2 FNYEAQ. The V and J ends lost 2 bases and 5 bases, in that order; junction bases with no gene match: 3. This CDR3 reads CASSLRGGNEQYF. The CDR3, as DNA: TGTGCCAGCAGCTTAAGAGGGGGCAACGAGCAGTACTTC.

This clonotype was picked up many times. This sequence joins TRBV29-1 and TRBJ2-1; tentative D call: TRBD2 (6 bases). The CDR3 has 16 amino acids. V was trimmed by 3 bases and J by 9 bases, leaving 24 bases between them. The V gene's germline CDR1 is SQVTM and CDR2 ANQGSEA. This chain's CDR3 is CSVDRGGGIGFSEQFF. In nucleotides, the CDR3 is TGCAGCGTTGACCGTGGAGGAGGGATCGGGTTCAGTGAGCAGTTCTTC.

This clonotype has only a few counts. This chain links TRBV5-6 with TRBJ1-1; D is perhaps TRBD1 (6 bases). The germline V and J ends were trimmed by 4 bases and 1 base, with 11 bases remaining between them. Germline lookup yields CDR1 SGHDT and CDR2 YYEEEE. The CDR3 sequence is 14 residues long. CDR3 in amino acids: CASSPRTENTEAFF. CDR3 DNA: TGTGCCAGCAGCCCGCGGACAGAGAACACTGAAGCTTTCTTT.